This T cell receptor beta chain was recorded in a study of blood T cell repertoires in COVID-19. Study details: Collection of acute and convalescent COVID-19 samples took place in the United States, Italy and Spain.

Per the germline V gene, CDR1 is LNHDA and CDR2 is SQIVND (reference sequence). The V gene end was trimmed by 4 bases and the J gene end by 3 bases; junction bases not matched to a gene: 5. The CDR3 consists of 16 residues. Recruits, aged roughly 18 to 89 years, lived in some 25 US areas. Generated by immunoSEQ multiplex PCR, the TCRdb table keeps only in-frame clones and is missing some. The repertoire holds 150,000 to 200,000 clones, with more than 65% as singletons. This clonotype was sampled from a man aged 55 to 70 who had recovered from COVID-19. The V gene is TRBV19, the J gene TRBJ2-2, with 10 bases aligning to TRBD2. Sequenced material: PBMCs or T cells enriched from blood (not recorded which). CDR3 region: CASSSLAGVDTGELFF. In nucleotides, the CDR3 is TGTGCCAGTAGTAGCCTAGCGGGAGTCGACACCGGGGAGCTGTTTTTT.